The 10 T cell receptor beta chains given below trace back to one sample, sequenced in a study of read filtering for tumor transcriptome and immune sequencing. The library was built from 400 to 500 ng RNA with molecular barcoded adaptors for alpha/delta and beta/gamma chains. TCRdb reprocessed the reads with MiXCR, giving one entry per CDR3 protein. The sample holds under 150,000 distinct CDR3 sequences, less than 15% seen once. Sequencing was performed on a population of CD138-negative cells sorted from bone marrow. These TCRs come from a donor at least 40 years old with multiple myeloma.

The table lists this clonotype with many counts. The V gene is TRBV6-1, the J gene TRBJ1-1; possible D gene TRBD1, 5 bases. Germline lookup yields CDR1 MNHNS and CDR2 SASEGT. The CDR3 spans 13 residues. Trimming removed 6 bases from V and 1 base from J, with 9 bases in between. The CDR3 DNA reads as TGTGCCAGCAGCGTACAGGAGAACACTGAAGCTTTCTTT. As protein: CASSVQENTEAFF.

This clonotype occurred once. This likely came from a read error, as a far larger clone is one base away. The conserved final phenylalanine or tryptophan is absent from the CDR3, which likely points to a read error. The V call is TRBV11-3, the J call TRBJ2-2; 7 bases agree with TRBD2. This CDR3 spans 16 amino acids. Losses at the gene ends were 6 bases for V and 7 bases for J; bases not matched to a gene: 14. The germline V gene encodes CDR1 SGHNT and CDR2 YENEEA. CDR3 in DNA: TGTGCCAGCAGGCCTCCCCGGGGCGGGAGTAACGGGGAGCTGTTTATT. This encodes CASRPPRGGSNGELFI.

The rearrangement links TRBV30 to TRBJ2-2; weak D call: TRBD1 (5 bases). CDR1 and CDR2 from the germline V gene are GTSNPN and SVGIG (reference sequence). The V and J ends lost 0 bases and 6 bases respectively, with 14 bases between them. The CDR3 has 15 amino acids. CDR3: CAWSVWGWFAGELFF. CDR3 nucleotides: TGTGCCTGGAGTGTGTGGGGCTGGTTCGCCGGGGAGCTGTTTTTT. Full variable domain (remainder filled in from reference TRBV30 and TRBJ2-2): SQTIHQWPATLVQPVGSPLSLECTVEGTSNPNLYWYRQAAGRGLQLLFYSVGIGQISSEVPQNLSASRPQDRQFILSSKKLLLSDSGFYLCAWSVWGWFAGELFFGEGSRLTVL.

This chain joins TRBV7-6 and TRBJ2-1; 8 bases agree with TRBD2. Germline lookup yields CDR1 SGHVS and CDR2 FNYEAQ. With V trimmed by 5 bases and J by 2 bases, 11 bases remained unmatched. This CDR3 is 17 amino acids long. CDR3 protein: CASSPGLGVHAYNEQFF. The DNA of the CDR3 is TGTGCCAGCAGCCCGGGACTAGGCGTTCACGCCTACAATGAGCAGTTCTTC. The whole variable domain, remainder taken from reference TRBV7-6 and TRBJ2-1, is GAGVSQSPRYKVTKRGQDVALRCDPISGHVSLYWYRQALGQGPEFLTYFNYEAQQDKSGLPNDRFSAERPEGSISTLTIQRTEQRDSAMYRCASSPGLGVHAYNEQFFGPGTRLTVL.

This clonotype was counted ten times or more. CDR3 amino acids: CSAIPTIKDRQYF. CDR3 coding DNA: TGCAGTGCCATACCCACTATTAAGGATAGACAGTACTTC. The chain combines TRBV20-1 with TRBJ2-7; D not resolved. The CDR3 length is 13 residues. Germline assignment: CDR1 DFQATT and CDR2 SNEGSKA (reference sequence). V lost 6 bases and J lost 10, with 22 bases in between.

In this sample, this clonotype turned up many times. This chain links TRBV30 with TRBJ2-1; D gene unclear. The CDR3 totals 13 residues. Trimming shortened V by 0 bases and J by 15 bases, and 18 bases separated the two germline ends. Germline CDR1 GTSNPN, CDR2 SVGIG (reference sequence). The CDR3 region is CAWSVRTDTFGFF. CDR3 in DNA: TGTGCCTGGAGTGTACGCACCGACACCTTTGGGTTCTTC.

Turning to this clonotype: Without the conserved terminal phenylalanine or tryptophan, this CDR3 likely stems from a read error. This chain links TRBV27 with TRBJ1-1; 8 bases match TRBD1. The germline gives CDR1 MNHEY, CDR2 SMNVEV (reference sequence). CDR3 length equals 16 residues. V shed 5 bases and J 6 bases; nucleotides not matched to a gene: 14. The CDR3 sequence is CASSLHPFTGGAEAFS. The DNA of the CDR3 is TGTGCCAGCAGTCTTCACCCTTTCACAGGGGGAGCTGAAGCTTTCTCT.

Worth noting for this clonotype: A junction end diverges from the germline sequence, so it may reflect a read error. This sequence joins TRBV6-2 or TRBV6-3 and TRBJ2-7; either TRBD1 or TRBD2 may fit D (5 bases each). CDR1 is MNHEY and CDR2 is SVGEGT in the germline V gene. The CDR3 loop spans 14 amino acids. The CDR3 bases are TGTGCCAGCCCCCCCCTGGGGGAATTGAATGAGCAGTATTTC. This translates into CASPPLGELNEQYF.

This clonotype has at least ten counts. The rearrangement uses TRBV5-1 and TRBJ2-7; 10 bases align to TRBD1. CDR3 length: 15 amino acids. CDR1 is SGHRS, CDR2 YFSETQ, per germline. The J segment lost 4 bases and the V segment lost 0 bases, leaving 4 bases of the junction unmatched. The DNA of the CDR3 is TGCGCCAGCAGCTTGGCCCCGGGACAGGGGTACGAGCAGTACTTC. The encoded protein is CASSLAPGQGYEQYF.

V usage is TRBV10-3 and J usage is TRBJ1-2; 12 bases map to TRBD1. The CDR3 sequence is 17 residues long. V lost 6 bases and J lost 2; bases outside the gene matches: 10. In germline, CDR1 is ENHRY, CDR2 SYGVKD. The CDR3 DNA is TGTGCCATCAGGGGACCGGGACAGGGGGCCTTGAACTATGGCTACACCTTC. Protein: CAIRGPGQGALNYGYTF.